The following is a T cell receptor beta chain sequence with its context. This record comes from a study of T-cell reconstitution after alpha-beta-depleted transplantation in children. Preparation of the TCRbeta library used unique molecular identifiers. One entry per CDR3 protein results from TCRdb running MiXCR on the PCR reads. The sample includes about 900,000 distinct CDR3 sequences, around 30% seen only once; the top ten take 28%. The sequences come from PBMCs, mostly from graft donor cells, collected 360 days after TCRalphabeta/CD19-depleted stem cell transplant. The origin of this receptor is a boy younger than two who had a stem cell transplant for SCID, so the T cells may come from the graft donor.

In DNA, the CDR3 is TGCAGTGCTAGGGCCCGGGGGGCCGTGAACACTGAAGCTTTCTTT. This gives the protein CSARARGAVNTEAFF. The chain carries TRBV20-1 and TRBJ1-1, with a tentative D call TRBD1 (6 bases). This CDR3 comprises 15 residues. Germline V gene data show CDR1 as DFQATT and CDR2 as SNEGSKA (reference sequence). V shed 3 bases and J shed 0 bases, with 14 bases lying between them.